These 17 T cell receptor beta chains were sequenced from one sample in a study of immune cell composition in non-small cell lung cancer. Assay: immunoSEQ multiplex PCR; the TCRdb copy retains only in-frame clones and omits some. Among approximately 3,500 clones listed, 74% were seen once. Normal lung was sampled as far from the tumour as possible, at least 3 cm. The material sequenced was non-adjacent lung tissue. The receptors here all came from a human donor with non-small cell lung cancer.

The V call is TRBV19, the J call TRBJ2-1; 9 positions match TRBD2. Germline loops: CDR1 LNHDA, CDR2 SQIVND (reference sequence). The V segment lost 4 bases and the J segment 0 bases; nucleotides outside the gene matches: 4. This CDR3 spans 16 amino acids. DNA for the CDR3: TGTGCCAGTAGTAAGGGCGGGAGGGGCTCCTACAATGAGCAGTTCTTC. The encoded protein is CASSKGGRGSYNEQFF.

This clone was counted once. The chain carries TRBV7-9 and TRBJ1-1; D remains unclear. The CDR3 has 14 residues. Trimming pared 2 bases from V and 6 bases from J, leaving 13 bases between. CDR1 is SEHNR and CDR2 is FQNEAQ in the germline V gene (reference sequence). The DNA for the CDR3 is TGTGCCAGCAGCTTAACGATAAGCTCGGCTGAAGCTTTCTTT. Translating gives CASSLTISSAEAFF.

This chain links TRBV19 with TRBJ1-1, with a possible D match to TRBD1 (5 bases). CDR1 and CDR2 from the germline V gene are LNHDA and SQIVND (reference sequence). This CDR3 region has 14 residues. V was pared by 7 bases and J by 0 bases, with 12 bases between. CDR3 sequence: CASNPRGMNTEAFF. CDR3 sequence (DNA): TGTGCCAGTAACCCGCGGGGGATGAACACTGAAGCTTTCTTT.

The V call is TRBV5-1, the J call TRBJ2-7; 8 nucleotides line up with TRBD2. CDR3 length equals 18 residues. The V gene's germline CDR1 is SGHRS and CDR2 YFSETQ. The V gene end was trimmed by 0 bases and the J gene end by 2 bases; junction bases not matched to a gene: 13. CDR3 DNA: TGCGCCAGCAGCTTGGGGGGGCGCGGAGCGGGAGTAGCCTACGAGCAGTACTTC. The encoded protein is CASSLGGRGAGVAYEQYF. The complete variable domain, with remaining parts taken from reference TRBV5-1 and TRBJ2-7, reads KAGVTQTPRYLIKTRGQQVTLSCSPISGHRSVSWYQQTPGQGLQFLFEYFSETQRNKGNFPGRFSGRQFSNSRSEMNVSTLELGDSALYLCASSLGGRGAGVAYEQYFGPGTRLTVT.

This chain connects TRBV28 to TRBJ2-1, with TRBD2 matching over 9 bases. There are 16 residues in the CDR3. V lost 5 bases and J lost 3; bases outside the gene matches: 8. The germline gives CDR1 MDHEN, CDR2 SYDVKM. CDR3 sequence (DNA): TGTGCCAGCAGTCCCCTAGGGACTAGCAGCTACAATGAGCAGTTCTTC. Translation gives CASSPLGTSSYNEQFF.

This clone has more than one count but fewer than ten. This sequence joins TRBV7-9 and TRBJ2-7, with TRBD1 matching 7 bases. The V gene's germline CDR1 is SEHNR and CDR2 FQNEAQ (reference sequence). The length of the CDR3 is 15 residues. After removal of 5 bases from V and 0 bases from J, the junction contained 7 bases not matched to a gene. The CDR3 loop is CASSVGQVSSYEQYF. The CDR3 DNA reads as TGTGCCAGCAGCGTCGGACAGGTTAGCTCCTACGAGCAGTACTTC.

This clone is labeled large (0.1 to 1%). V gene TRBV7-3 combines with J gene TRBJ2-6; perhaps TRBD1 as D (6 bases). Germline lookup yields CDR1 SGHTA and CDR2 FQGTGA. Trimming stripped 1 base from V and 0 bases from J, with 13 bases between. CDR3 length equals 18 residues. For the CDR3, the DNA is TGTGCCAGCAGCTTAATGAGGGACACTGTCTCTGGGGCCAACGTCCTGACTTTC. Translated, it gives CASSLMRDTVSGANVLTF. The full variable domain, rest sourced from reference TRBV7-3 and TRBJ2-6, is GAGVSQTPSNKVTEKGKYVELRCDPISGHTALYWYRQSLGQGPEFLIYFQGTGAADDSGLPNDRFFAVRPEGSVSTLKIQRTERGDSAVYLCASSLMRDTVSGANVLTFGAGSRLTVL.

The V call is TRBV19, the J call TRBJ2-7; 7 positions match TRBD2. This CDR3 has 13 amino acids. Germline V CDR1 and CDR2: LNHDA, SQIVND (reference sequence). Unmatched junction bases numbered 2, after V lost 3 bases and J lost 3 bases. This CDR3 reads CASSIGEGYEQYF. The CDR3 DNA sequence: TGTGCCAGTAGTATCGGGGAGGGCTACGAGCAGTACTTC.

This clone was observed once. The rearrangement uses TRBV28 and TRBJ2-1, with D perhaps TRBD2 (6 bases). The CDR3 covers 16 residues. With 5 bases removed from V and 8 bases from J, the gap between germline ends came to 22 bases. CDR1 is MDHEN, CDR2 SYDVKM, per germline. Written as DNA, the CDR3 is TGTGCCAGCAGTCCATCCAGCGGGTTCGGAGACGATGAGCAGTTCTTC. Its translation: CASSPSSGFGDDEQFF.

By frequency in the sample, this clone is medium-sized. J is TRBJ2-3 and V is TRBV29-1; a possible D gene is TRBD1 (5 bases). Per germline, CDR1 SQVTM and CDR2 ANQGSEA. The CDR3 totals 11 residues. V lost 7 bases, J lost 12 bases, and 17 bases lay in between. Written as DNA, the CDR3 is TGCAGCGCCCTGAGGTGGGGCCCCCAGTATTTT. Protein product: CSALRWGPQYF.

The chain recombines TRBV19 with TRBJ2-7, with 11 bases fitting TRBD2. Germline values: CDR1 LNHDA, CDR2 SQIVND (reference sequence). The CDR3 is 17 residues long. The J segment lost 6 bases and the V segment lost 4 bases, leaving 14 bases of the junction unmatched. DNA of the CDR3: TGTGCCAGTAGTAAGGGCCTGAAACTAGCGGGAGAGGGCGAGCAGTACTTC. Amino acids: CASSKGLKLAGEGEQYF.

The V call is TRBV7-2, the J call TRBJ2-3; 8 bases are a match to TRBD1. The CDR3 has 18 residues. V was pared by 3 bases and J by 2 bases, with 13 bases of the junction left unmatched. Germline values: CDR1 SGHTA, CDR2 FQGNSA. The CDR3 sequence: CASSFRGTGTGFTDTQYF. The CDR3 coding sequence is TGTGCCAGCAGCTTTAGGGGGACCGGGACAGGTTTCACAGATACGCAGTATTTT. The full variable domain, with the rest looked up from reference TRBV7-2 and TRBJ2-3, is GAGVSQSPSNKVTEKGKDVELRCDPISGHTALYWYRQSLGQGLEFLIYFQGNSAPDKSGLPSDRFSAERTGGSVSTLTIQRTQQEDSAVYLCASSFRGTGTGFTDTQYFGPGTRLTVL.

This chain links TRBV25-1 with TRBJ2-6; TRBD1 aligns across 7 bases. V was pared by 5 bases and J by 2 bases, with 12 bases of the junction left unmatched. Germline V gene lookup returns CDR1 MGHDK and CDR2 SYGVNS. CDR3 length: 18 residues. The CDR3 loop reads CASSTQTGYMAGANVLTF. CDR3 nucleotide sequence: TGTGCCAGCAGTACCCAGACAGGGTATATGGCTGGGGCCAACGTCCTGACTTTC.

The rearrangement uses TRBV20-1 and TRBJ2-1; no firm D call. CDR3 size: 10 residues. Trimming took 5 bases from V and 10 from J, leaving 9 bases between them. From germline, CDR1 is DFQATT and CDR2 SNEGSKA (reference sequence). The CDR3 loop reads CSAPIQEQFF. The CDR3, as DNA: TGCAGTGCTCCTATACAGGAGCAGTTCTTC.

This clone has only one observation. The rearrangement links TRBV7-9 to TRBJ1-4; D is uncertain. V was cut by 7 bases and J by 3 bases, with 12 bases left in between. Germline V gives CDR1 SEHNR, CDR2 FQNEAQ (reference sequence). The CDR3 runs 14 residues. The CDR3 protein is CASKLGAANEKLFF. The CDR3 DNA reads TGTGCCAGCAAGCTCGGAGCCGCTAATGAAAAACTGTTTTTT.

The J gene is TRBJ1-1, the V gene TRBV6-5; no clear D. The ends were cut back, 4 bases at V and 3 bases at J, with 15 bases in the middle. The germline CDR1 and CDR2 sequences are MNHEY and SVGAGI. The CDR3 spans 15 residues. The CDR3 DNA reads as TGTGCCAGCAGTTCCTCACTGGGTGGAGACACTGAAGCTTTCTTT. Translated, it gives CASSSSLGGDTEAFF.

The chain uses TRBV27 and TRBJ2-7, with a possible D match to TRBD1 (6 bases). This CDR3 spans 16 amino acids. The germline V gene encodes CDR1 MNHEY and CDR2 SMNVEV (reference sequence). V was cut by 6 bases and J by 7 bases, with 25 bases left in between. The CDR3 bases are TGTGCCAGCAGCCCACACAGGGAACCACCTACGAGGGAGCAGTACTTC. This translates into CASSPHREPPTREQYF.